A single sample gave rise to the 15 T cell receptor beta chains below, sequenced in a study of T cell changes during pregnancy in multiple sclerosis. Clones were read by immunoSEQ multiplex PCR, and TCRdb kept only the in-frame ones, dropping some. The sample shows over 20,000 clones, over 85% of them seen only once. This specimen was CD8+ T cells from peripheral blood mononuclear cells, taken in the second trimester of pregnancy. These receptors were collected from a female donor in good health, enrolled as a control in a pregnancy study.

This sequence joins TRBV7-9 and TRBJ2-2, with D maybe TRBD2 (6 bases). Germline V gene lookup returns CDR1 SEHNR and CDR2 FQNEAQ (reference sequence). CDR3 length: 16 residues. V dropped 4 bases and J dropped 3 bases, with 15 bases sitting between them. In DNA, the CDR3 is TGTGCCAGCAGCTACCCGAGCGGGCCATACACCGGGGAGCTGTTTTTT. This encodes CASSYPSGPYTGELFF.

The chain links TRBV28 to TRBJ1-2; D perhaps matches TRBD1 (6 bases). CDR3 length equals 13 residues. The V end lost 5 bases, the J end lost 5 bases, and 12 bases lay between the germline ends. Germline lookup yields CDR1 MDHEN and CDR2 SYDVKM. CDR3 nucleotide sequence: TGTGCCAGCAGTCGAGCCGGACAGTATGGCTACACCTTC. Its translation: CASSRAGQYGYTF.

This chain links TRBV9 with TRBJ2-4, with D perhaps TRBD1 (5 bases). The CDR3 extends over 14 amino acids. Germline assignment: CDR1 SGDLS and CDR2 YYNGEE. V was pared by 3 bases and J by 6 bases, with 13 bases between. The CDR3 bases are TGTGCCAGCAGCGATACAAGGGGCACAAACATTCAGTACTTC. This encodes CASSDTRGTNIQYF.

The chain uses TRBV5-1 and TRBJ2-3, with D perhaps TRBD2 (5 bases). This CDR3 contains 16 residues. The V and J ends lost 7 bases and 1 base respectively, with 19 bases between them. CDR1 is SGHRS, CDR2 YFSETQ, per germline. The CDR3 loop reads CASRLRTGVGTDTQYF. For the CDR3, the DNA is TGCGCCAGCCGATTGAGAACCGGGGTCGGCACAGATACGCAGTATTTT.

A single count supports this clone. The CDR3 here is CAWSVMAGATGELFF. CDR3 sequence (DNA): TGTGCCTGGAGTGTAATGGCGGGAGCCACCGGGGAGCTGTTTTTT. This sequence joins TRBV30 and TRBJ2-2; 7 nucleotides align to TRBD2. V lost 0 bases, J lost 4 bases, and 5 bases stayed unmatched. The CDR3 totals 15 residues. Germline V lookup: CDR1 GTSNPN, CDR2 SVGIG (reference sequence).

The CDR3 protein is CASSLAPLAGGPYEQYF. Here the CDR3 DNA reads TGCGCCAGCAGCTTGGCCCCTTTAGCGGGAGGGCCGTACGAGCAGTACTTC. The chain links TRBV5-1 to TRBJ2-7; 11 bases are shared with TRBD2. The V gene end was trimmed by 0 bases and the J gene end by 4 bases; junction bases not matched to a gene: 9. This CDR3 is 17 amino acids long. CDR1 is SGHRS, CDR2 YFSETQ, per germline.

V is TRBV11-2 and J is TRBJ1-2; perhaps TRBD1 as D (6 bases). Germline V gives CDR1 SGHAT, CDR2 FQNNGV. The CDR3 contains 15 residues. V lost 1 base, J lost 8 bases, and 17 bases lay in between. CDR3: CASSLGAGQKKGYTF. The DNA for the CDR3 is TGTGCCAGCAGCTTAGGCGCCGGACAGAAAAAGGGCTACACCTTC.

V is TRBV7-9 and J is TRBJ2-6, with 10 positions matching TRBD1. The CDR3 sequence is 18 residues long. Germline values: CDR1 SEHNR, CDR2 FQNEAQ (reference sequence). After removal of 3 bases from V and 0 bases from J, the junction contained 5 bases not matched to a gene. CDR3 DNA sequence: TGTGCCAGCAGCTTTGGGACAGGGGCTAACTCTGGGGCCAACGTCCTGACTTTC. Protein: CASSFGTGANSGANVLTF.

The gene calls are TRBV4-3 and TRBJ2-1; 7 nucleotides match TRBD1. There are 17 residues in the CDR3. Germline-derived CDR1 and CDR2 are LGHNA and YSLEER. Losses at the gene ends were 1 base for V and 7 bases for J; bases not matched to a gene: 13. DNA for the CDR3: TGCGCCAGCAGCCAAGTCGTACGAGGGGGCGGTGAGAATGAGCAGTTCTTC. Translated: CASSQVVRGGGENEQFF.

This clone was detected a few times. The chain employs TRBV4-2 and TRBJ1-2; D remains ambiguous. Deletions cut 3 bases from V and 1 base from J, with 12 bases between. There are 15 residues in the CDR3. Germline V gene data show CDR1 as LGHNA and CDR2 as YNFKEQ. CDR3 region: CASSHHSLGNYGYTF. The CDR3 nucleotides read TGTGCCAGCAGCCACCACAGTCTCGGTAACTATGGCTACACCTTC.

This sequence joins TRBV27 and TRBJ2-7, with D perhaps TRBD2 (5 bases). Germline V gene sequence: CDR1 MNHEY, CDR2 SMNVEV (reference sequence). V shed 0 bases and J shed 3 bases, with 12 bases lying between them. There are 15 residues in the CDR3. In nucleotides, the CDR3 is TGTGCCAGCAGTTTATCGAGGGCAGAAGACTACGAGCAGTACTTC. This encodes CASSLSRAEDYEQYF.

This chain joins TRBV28 and TRBJ2-5; 10 bases map to TRBD2. The CDR3 loop spans 15 amino acids. V lost 7 bases, J lost 5 bases, and 10 bases stayed unmatched. Germline values: CDR1 MDHEN, CDR2 SYDVKM. As DNA, the CDR3 is TGTGCCAGCACCCCTTCGGGACTAGCGAAGGAGACCCAGTACTTC. Amino acids: CASTPSGLAKETQYF. The full variable domain, completed using reference TRBV28 and TRBJ2-5, is DVKVTQSSRYLVKRTGEKVFLECVQDMDHENMFWYRQDPGLGLRLIYFSYDVKMKEKGDIPEGYSVSREKKERFSLILESASTNQTSMYLCASTPSGLAKETQYFGPGTRLLVL.

The chain uses TRBV18 and TRBJ1-2, with D unclear. CDR3 length: 14 residues. Germline V gives CDR1 KGHSH, CDR2 LQKENI. Deletions cut 0 bases from V and 2 bases from J, with 7 bases between. CDR3 nucleotide sequence: TGTGCCAGCTCACCACCGGCAGAAAACTATGGCTACACCTTC. This translates into CASSPPAENYGYTF.

J is TRBJ2-7 and V is TRBV5-4; 9 bases are shared with TRBD1. The germline gives CDR1 SGHNT, CDR2 YYREEE (reference sequence). The CDR3 sequence is 16 residues long. V shed 4 bases, J shed 4 bases, and the junction held 12 bases outside the gene matches. The CDR3 region has the DNA TGTGCCAGCAGCCCTTTCTCCGGGACAGGGAAATACGAGCAGTACTTC. Its translation is CASSPFSGTGKYEQYF.

The rearrangement joins TRBV28 to TRBJ2-1; 7 nucleotides agree with TRBD2. Germline trimming cut 8 bases from V and 4 bases from J; bases unmatched to any gene: 5. Looked up from germline, CDR1 is MDHEN and CDR2 is SYDVKM. The CDR3 consists of 13 residues. The CDR3 sequence is CASSSGRYNEQFF. CDR3 coding DNA: TGTGCCAGCTCTAGCGGCAGATACAATGAGCAGTTCTTC.